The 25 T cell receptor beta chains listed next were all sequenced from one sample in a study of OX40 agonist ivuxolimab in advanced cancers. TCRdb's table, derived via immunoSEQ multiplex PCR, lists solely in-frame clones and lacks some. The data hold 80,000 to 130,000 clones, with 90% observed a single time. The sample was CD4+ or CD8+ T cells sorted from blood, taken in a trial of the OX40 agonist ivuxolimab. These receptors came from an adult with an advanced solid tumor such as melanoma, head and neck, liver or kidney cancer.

The DNA of the CDR3 is TGTGCCACCGAACTAGCGGGAGGTAACGAGCAGTACTTC. This encodes CATELAGGNEQYF. The V call is TRBV28, the J call TRBJ2-7, with 12 bases aligning to TRBD2. This CDR3 region has 13 residues. In germline, CDR1 is MDHEN, CDR2 SYDVKM. V was clipped by 10 bases and J by 5 bases; unmatched bases: 6.

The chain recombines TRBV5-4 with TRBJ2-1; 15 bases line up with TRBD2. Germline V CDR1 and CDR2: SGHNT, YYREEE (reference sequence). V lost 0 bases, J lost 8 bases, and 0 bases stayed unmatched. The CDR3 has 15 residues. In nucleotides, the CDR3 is TGTGCCAGCAGCTTGGGGACTAGCGGGAGGGATGAGCAGTTCTTC. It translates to CASSLGTSGRDEQFF.

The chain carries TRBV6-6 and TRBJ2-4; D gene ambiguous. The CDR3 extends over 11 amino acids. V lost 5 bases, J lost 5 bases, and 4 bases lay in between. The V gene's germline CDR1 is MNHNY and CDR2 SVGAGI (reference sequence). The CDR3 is CASSLQNIQYF. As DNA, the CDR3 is TGTGCCAGCAGTCTACAAAACATTCAGTACTTC.

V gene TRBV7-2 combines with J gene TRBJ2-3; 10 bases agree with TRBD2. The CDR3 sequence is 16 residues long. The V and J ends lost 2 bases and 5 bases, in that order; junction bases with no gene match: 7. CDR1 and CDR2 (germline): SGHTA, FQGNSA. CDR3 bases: TGTGCCAGCAGCTTATTAGCGGGAGGAGGTGGAGATACGCAGTATTTT. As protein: CASSLLAGGGGDTQYF.

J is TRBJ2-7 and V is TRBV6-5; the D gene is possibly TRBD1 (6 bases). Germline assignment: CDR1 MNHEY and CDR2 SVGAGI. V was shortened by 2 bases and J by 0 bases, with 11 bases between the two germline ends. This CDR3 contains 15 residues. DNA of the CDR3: TGTGCCAGCAGTTACCGGAGGACAGACTCCTACGAGCAGTACTTC. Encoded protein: CASSYRRTDSYEQYF.

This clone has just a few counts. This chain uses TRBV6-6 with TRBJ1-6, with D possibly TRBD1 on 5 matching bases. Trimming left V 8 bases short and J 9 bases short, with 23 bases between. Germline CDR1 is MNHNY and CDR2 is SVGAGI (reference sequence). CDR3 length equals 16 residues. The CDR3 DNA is TGTGCCAGCTCTACCCGGCAGTCGGGGCTTCTTTCACCCCTCCACTTT. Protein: CASSTRQSGLLSPLHF.

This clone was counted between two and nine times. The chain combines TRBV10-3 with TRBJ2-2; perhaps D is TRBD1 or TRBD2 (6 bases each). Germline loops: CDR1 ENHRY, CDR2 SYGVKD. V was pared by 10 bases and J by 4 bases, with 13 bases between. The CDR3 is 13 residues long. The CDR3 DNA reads TGTGCCACGCTGGGGGGCGGCACCGGGGAGCTGTTTTTT. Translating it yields CATLGGGTGELFF.

The CDR3 DNA sequence: TGTGCCAGCAGTAGACTGGACAGTAACACTGAAGCTTTCTTT. This codes for CASSRLDSNTEAFF. V gene TRBV6-5 combines with J gene TRBJ1-1; a weak D match, TRBD1 (6 bases). CDR1 and CDR2 (germline): MNHEY, SVGAGI. CDR3 length: 14 amino acids. Deletions cut 5 bases from V and 2 bases from J, with 12 bases between.

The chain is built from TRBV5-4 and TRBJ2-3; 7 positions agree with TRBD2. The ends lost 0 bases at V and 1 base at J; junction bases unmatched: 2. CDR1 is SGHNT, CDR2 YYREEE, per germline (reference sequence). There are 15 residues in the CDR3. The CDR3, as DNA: TGTGCCAGCAGCTTGGATGCGGGAGGCACAGATACGCAGTATTTT. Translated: CASSLDAGGTDTQYF.

CDR3 DNA sequence: TGTGCCAGCAGCGTACGGGACAGGGGCTACAATGAGCAGTTCTTC. The encoded protein is CASSVRDRGYNEQFF. This chain links TRBV9 with TRBJ2-1; 10 nucleotides line up with TRBD1. CDR3 length: 15 amino acids. Germline V lookup: CDR1 SGDLS, CDR2 YYNGEE. V shed 1 base and J 3 bases; nucleotides not matched to a gene: 1.

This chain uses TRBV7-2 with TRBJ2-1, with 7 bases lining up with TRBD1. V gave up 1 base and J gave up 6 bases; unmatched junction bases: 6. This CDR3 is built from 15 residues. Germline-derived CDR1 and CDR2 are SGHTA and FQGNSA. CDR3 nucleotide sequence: TGTGCCAGCAGCTTAGAACAGGGGAAACTCAATGAGCAGTTCTTC. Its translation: CASSLEQGKLNEQFF.

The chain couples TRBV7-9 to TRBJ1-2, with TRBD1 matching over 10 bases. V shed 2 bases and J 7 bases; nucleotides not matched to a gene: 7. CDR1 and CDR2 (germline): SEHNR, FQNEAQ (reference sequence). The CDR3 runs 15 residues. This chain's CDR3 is CASSLNQGQGLGYTF. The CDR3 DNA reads TGTGCCAGCAGCTTAAATCAGGGACAGGGGCTTGGCTACACCTTC.

CDR3: CASRASGNQGNEQFF. CDR3 nucleotides: TGTGCCAGCAGGGCTAGCGGGAACCAGGGCAATGAGCAGTTCTTC. This sequence joins TRBV6-1 and TRBJ2-1; the match to TRBD2 covers 9 bases. Germline V lookup: CDR1 MNHNS, CDR2 SASEGT. The CDR3 runs to 15 residues. J lost 6 bases, V lost 6 bases, and 9 bases had no gene match.

The CDR3 nucleotides are TGTGCCAGCAGCTGGGCCTACGAGCAGTACTTC. Its protein product is CASSWAYEQYF. This chain joins TRBV11-2 and TRBJ2-7; D gene unclear. V was cut by 4 bases and J by 2 bases, with 3 bases left in between. CDR1 is SGHAT, CDR2 FQNNGV, per germline. This CDR3 is 11 amino acids long. Looking up the rest from reference TRBV11-2 and TRBJ2-7 gives the full variable domain: EAGVAQSPRYKIIEKRQSVAFWCNPISGHATLYWYQQILGQGPKLLIQFQNNGVVDDSQLPKDRFSAERLKGVDSTLKIQPAKLEDSAVYLCASSWAYEQYFGPGTRLTVT.

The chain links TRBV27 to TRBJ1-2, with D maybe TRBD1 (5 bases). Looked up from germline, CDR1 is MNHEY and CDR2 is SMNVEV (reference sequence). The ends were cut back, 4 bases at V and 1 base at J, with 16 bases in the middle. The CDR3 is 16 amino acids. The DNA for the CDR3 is TGTGCCAGCAGTTCCCCCGGGAGGGGATTTAACTATGGCTACACCTTC. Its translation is CASSSPGRGFNYGYTF.

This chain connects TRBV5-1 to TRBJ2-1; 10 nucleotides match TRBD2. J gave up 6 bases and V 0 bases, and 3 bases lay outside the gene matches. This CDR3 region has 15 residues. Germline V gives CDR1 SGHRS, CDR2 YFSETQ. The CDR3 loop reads CASSLGLAGVNEQFF. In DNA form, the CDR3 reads TGCGCCAGCAGCTTGGGTCTAGCGGGAGTCAATGAGCAGTTCTTC.

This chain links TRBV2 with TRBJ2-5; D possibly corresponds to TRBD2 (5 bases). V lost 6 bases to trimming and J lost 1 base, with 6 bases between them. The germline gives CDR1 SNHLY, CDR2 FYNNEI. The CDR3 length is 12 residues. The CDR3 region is CASRGSQETQYF. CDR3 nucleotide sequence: TGTGCCAGCAGGGGGAGCCAAGAGACCCAGTACTTC.

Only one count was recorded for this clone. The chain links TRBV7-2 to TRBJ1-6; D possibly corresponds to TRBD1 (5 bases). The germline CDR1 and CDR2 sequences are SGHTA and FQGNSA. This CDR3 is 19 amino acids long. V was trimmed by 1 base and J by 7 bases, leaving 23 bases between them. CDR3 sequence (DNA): TGTGCCAGCAGCTTAGATCGGAGCCAGCGTAGGGGATTAAATTCACCCCTCCACTTT. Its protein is CASSLDRSQRRGLNSPLHF.

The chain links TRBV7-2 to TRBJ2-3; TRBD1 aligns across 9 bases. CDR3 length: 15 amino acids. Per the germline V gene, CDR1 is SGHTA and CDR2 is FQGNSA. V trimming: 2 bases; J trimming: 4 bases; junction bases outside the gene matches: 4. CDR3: CASSLSGQGADTQYF. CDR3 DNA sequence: TGTGCCAGCAGCTTATCGGGACAGGGAGCAGATACGCAGTATTTT.

This chain's CDR3 is CASRPGQGYEKLFF. In DNA form, the CDR3 reads TGTGCCAGTAGACCGGGACAGGGTTACGAAAAACTGTTTTTT. The chain couples TRBV19 to TRBJ1-4, with 9 bases aligning to TRBD1. Germline CDR1 LNHDA, CDR2 SQIVND (reference sequence). V shed 6 bases and J 8 bases; nucleotides not matched to a gene: 7. CDR3 length: 14 amino acids.

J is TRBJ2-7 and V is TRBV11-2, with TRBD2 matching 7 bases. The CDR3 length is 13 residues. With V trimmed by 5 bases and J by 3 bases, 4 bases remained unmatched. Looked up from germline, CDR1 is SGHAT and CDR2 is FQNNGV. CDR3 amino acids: CASSPGRVYEQYF. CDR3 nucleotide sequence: TGTGCCAGCAGCCCGGGGAGGGTCTACGAGCAGTACTTC. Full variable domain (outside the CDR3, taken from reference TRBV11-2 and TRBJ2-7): EAGVAQSPRYKIIEKRQSVAFWCNPISGHATLYWYQQILGQGPKLLIQFQNNGVVDDSQLPKDRFSAERLKGVDSTLKIQPAKLEDSAVYLCASSPGRVYEQYFGPGTRLTVT.

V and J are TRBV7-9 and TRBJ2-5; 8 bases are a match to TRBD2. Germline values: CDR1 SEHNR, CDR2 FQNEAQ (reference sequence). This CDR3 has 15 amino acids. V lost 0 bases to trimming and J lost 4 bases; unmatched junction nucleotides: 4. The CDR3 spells CASSLAISGIETQYF. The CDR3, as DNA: TGTGCCAGCAGCTTAGCGATTAGCGGGATAGAGACCCAGTACTTC.

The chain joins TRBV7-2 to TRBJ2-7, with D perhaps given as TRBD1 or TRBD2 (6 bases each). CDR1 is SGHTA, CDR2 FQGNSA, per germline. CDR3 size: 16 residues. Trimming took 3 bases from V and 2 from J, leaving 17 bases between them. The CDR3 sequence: CASSLHVGGSTYEQYF. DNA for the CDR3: TGTGCCAGCAGCTTGCATGTCGGGGGCTCTACCTACGAGCAGTACTTC.

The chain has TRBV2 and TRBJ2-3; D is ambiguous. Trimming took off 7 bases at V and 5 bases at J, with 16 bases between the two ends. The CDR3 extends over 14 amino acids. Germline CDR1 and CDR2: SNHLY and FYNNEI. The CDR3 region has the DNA TGTGCCAGCAACATAGGCGGAGTTGTAGATACGCAGTATTTT. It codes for CASNIGGVVDTQYF.

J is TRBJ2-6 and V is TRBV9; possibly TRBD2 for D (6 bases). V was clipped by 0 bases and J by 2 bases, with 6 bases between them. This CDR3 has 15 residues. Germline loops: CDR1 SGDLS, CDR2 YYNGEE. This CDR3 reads CASSVAGAGANVLTF. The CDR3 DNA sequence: TGTGCCAGCAGCGTAGCGGGGGCTGGGGCCAACGTCCTGACTTTC. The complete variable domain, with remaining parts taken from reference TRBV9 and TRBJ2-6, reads DSGVTQTPKHLITATGQRVTLRCSPRSGDLSVYWYQQSLDQGLQFLIQYYNGEERAKGNILERFSAQQFPDLHSELNLSSLELGDSALYFCASSVAGAGANVLTFGAGSRLTVL.